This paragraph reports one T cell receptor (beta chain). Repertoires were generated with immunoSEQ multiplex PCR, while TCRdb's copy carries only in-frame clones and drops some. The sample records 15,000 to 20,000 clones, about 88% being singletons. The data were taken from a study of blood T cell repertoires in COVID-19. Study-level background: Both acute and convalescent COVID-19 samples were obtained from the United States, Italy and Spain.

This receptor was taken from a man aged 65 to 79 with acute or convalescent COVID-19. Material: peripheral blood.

The CDR3 loop is CASSSNYEQYF. The CDR3 DNA reads TGTGCCAGCAGTTCCAACTACGAGCAGTACTTC. This chain uses TRBV12-3 or TRBV12-4 with TRBJ2-7; D remains unclear. This CDR3 is built from 11 residues. V was clipped by 4 bases and J by 3 bases, with 4 bases between them.